This T cell receptor (beta chain) originates from a study of T-cell memory formation after mild COVID-19 (dated by TCRdb to the early 2020s). For the wider study: TCR sequence clusters from the two donors were found to be largely donor specific. Two young, previously healthy adult volunteers, one female and one male, were included in the cohort. In two donors, T-cell clones that expanded and contracted after mild COVID-19 were tracked by sequencing TCRalpha and TCRbeta repertoires over time. On the study overall, not on this receptor specifically: Whether the second-wave clones peaking on day 37 were SARS-CoV-2 specific was not confirmed. The detection of some responding clones in pre-infection memory suggests that pre-existing cross-reactive memory T cells joined the SARS-CoV-2 response. Clones contracting from day 15 to 85 had balanced CD4/CD8 phenotypes, while a second wave expanding from day 15 to 37 was biased towards CD4+. Contracting CD4+ clones turned up mainly in the CM and EM memory subsets, whereas EMRA was where CD8+ clones were enriched. The study included only a couple of mild cases, and larger cohorts that include severe cases with pre-infection samples were judged to be necessary.

For sequencing, an Illumina NovaSeq 6000 was employed. Using 5'RACE with constant-segment primers, TCRalpha and TCRbeta cDNA libraries were constructed, with sample barcodes and unique molecular identifiers added in the process. RNA was extracted from every sample with Trizol reagent. Amplification of the libraries took two PCR steps, and the second step added a second sample barcode plus Illumina TruSeq adapters. The libraries were sequenced on an Illumina NovaSeq using 2 x 150 bp paired-end reads. Concerning the study's data processing: With migec v1.2.7, reads were demultiplexed and then collapsed into UMI-guided consensus sequences. Using mixcr v2.1.11, UMI consensuses were aligned to TRA and TRB V and J templates and then assembled into clonotypes. Expanded or contracted clonotypes were those called significant by both edgeR and NoisET, with noise models trained on biological replicates. For edgeR calls, the thresholds were a false discovery rate-adjusted p below 0.01 and a log2 fold-change of 1. As an exploratory analysis of dynamics, PCA with hierarchical clustering was applied to max-normalized trajectories of the 1000 most abundant clonotypes. Separately sequenced CD4+ and CD8+ repertoires were used to assign the CD4 or CD8 phenotype of responding clones. The raw public data were reprocessed by TCRdb itself: fastp quality trimming at Q25, MiXCR clonotype calling, in-frame beta chains only. A single entry per CDR3 protein holds the most common genes and DNA from its merged rows. TCRdb assigned the V and J calls; the authors' analysis was not used. The sample table records some 250,000 distinct CDR3 sequences; about 20% of these occur just once. The biggest ten clones account for roughly 23% of the sample.

Cut back by 2 bases and 7 bases, the V and J ends lie 10 bases apart. The CDR3 numbers 13 residues from cysteine through phenylalanine. Just CDR3 DNA is preserved here, 39 bases in frame from base 1. Ficoll-Paque density gradient centrifugation was used to isolate PBMCs. This clonotype was detected only a few times. This clone's antigen is unknown. Per-nucleotide qualities are absent, and no much larger clonotype sits a single base away. The V and J segments used are TRBV12-3 or TRBV12-4 and TRBJ2-3; the D gene is possibly TRBD1, with 6 bases matching. The clonotype comes from a young man who had mild COVID-19 (a few samples of this study predate the infection). The sample titles of this study are shuffled in the database, so cell type and time point are left out; the donor was told from shared clones. What was sequenced was PBMCs or a T cell subset sorted from them (not recorded which). The CDR3: CASSLTQGNTQYF. Here is the DNA: TGTGCCAGCAGTTTAACCCAGGGGAATACGCAGTATTTT.